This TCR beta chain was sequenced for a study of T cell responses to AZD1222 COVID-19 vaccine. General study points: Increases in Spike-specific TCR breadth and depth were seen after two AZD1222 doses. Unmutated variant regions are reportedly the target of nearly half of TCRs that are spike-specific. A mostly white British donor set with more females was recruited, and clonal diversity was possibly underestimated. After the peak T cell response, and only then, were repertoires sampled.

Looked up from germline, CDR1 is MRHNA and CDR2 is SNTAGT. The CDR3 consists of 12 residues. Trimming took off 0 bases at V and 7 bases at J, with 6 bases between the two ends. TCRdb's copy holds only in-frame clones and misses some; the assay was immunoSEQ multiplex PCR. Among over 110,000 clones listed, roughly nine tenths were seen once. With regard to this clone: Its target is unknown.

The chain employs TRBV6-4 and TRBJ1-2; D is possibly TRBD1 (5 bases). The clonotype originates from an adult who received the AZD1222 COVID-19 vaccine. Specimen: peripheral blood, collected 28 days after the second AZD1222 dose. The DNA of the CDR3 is TGTGCCAGCAGTGACTCTAGGGGTGGCTACACCTTC. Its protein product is CASSDSRGGYTF.